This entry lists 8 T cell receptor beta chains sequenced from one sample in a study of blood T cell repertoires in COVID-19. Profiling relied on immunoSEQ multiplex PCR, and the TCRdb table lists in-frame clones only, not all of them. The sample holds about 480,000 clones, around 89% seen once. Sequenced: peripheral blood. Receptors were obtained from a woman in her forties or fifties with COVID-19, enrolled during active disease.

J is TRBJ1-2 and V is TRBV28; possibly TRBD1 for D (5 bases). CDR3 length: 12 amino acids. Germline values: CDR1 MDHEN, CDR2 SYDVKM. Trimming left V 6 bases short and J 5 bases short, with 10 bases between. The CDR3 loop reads CASRGVRYGYTF. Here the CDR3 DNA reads TGTGCCAGCAGAGGGGTTAGATATGGCTACACCTTC.

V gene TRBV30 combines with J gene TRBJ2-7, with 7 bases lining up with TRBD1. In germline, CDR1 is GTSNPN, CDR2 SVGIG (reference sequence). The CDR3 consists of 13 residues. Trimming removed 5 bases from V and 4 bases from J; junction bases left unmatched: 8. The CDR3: CAWEDREQYEQYF. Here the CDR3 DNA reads TGTGCCTGGGAAGACAGGGAACAATACGAGCAGTACTTC.

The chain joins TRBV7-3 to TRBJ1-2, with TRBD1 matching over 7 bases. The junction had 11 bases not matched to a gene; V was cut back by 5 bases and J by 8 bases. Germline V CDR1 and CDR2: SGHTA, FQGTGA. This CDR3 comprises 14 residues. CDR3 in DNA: TGTGCCAGCAGCCCATCGGGACAGACGGAAGGCTACACCTTC. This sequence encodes CASSPSGQTEGYTF.

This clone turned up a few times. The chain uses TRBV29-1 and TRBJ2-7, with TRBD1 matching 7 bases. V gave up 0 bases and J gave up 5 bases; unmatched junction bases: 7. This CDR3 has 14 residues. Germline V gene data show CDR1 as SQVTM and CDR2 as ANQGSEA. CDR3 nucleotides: TGCAGCGTTGAAGATCGGTCCCAGGGGGACGAGCAGTACTTC. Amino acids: CSVEDRSQGDEQYF.

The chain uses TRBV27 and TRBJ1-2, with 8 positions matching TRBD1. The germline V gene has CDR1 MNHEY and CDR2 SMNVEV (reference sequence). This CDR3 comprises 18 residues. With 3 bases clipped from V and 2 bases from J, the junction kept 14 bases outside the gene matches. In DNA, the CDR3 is TGTGCCAGCAGTTTCTACCCCCAAAGGACAGGGCTAAACTATGGCTACACCTTC. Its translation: CASSFYPQRTGLNYGYTF.

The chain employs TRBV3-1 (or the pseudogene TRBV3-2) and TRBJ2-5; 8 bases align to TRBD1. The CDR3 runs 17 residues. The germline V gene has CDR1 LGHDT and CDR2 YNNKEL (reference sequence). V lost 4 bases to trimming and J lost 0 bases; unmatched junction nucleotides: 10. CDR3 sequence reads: CASSLTGTGLYQETQYF. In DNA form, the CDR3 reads TGTGCCAGCAGCCTAACCGGGACAGGCTTATACCAAGAGACCCAGTACTTC.

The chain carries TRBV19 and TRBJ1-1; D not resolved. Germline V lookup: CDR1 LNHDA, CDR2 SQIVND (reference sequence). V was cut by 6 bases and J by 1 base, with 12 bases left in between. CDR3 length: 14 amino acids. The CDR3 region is CASSENSRNTEAFF. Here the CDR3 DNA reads TGTGCCAGTAGCGAGAATAGCCGGAACACTGAAGCTTTCTTT.

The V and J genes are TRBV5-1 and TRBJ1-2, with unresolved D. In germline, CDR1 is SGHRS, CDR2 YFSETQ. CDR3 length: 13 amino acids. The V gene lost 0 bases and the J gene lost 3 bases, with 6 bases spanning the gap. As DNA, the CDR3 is TGCGCCAGCAGCTTGGCCCTAGACTATGGCTACACCTTC. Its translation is CASSLALDYGYTF.